This entry lists 9 T cell receptor beta chains sequenced from one sample in a study of T cell responses to AZD1222 COVID-19 vaccine. Sequencing was performed with immunoSEQ multiplex PCR; in TCRdb, only in-frame clones are kept and a portion is missing. Of 150,000 to 200,000 clones listed, 90% to 95% are singletons. This specimen consisted of peripheral blood, obtained 28 days after the second AZD1222 dose. The receptors originated from an adult who received the AZD1222 COVID-19 vaccine.

The chain carries TRBV5-5 and TRBJ1-6; 8 bases align to TRBD1. This CDR3 region has 17 residues. With 4 bases clipped from V and 7 bases from J, the junction kept 13 bases outside the gene matches. CDR1 is SGHKS and CDR2 is YYEKEE in the germline V gene (reference sequence). The CDR3 region has the DNA TGTGCCAGCAGCCCCCTCCCCGGGACAGGACTGAATTCACCCCTCCACTTT. Its translation is CASSPLPGTGLNSPLHF.

The chain carries TRBV19 and TRBJ1-2; the D gene is possibly TRBD1 (5 bases). Trimming removed 7 bases at V and 6 bases at J, with 9 bases between. Germline V gene lookup returns CDR1 LNHDA and CDR2 SQIVND (reference sequence). The CDR3 consists of 11 residues. The CDR3: CASIGGDGYTF. The CDR3 DNA is TGTGCCAGTATCGGGGGAGATGGCTACACCTTC.

The genes are TRBV2 and TRBJ1-4, with 10 positions matching TRBD1. V was pared by 8 bases and J by 8 bases, with 8 bases of the junction left unmatched. CDR1 is SNHLY and CDR2 is FYNNEI in the germline V gene. This CDR3 contains 14 residues. CDR3 DNA sequence: TGTGCCAGCGGGGACAGGGGAGAGGGGGAAAAACTGTTTTTT. Its translation is CASGDRGEGEKLFF.

V is TRBV28 and J is TRBJ2-7; 9 bases line up with TRBD2. CDR3 length equals 15 residues. Looked up from germline, CDR1 is MDHEN and CDR2 is SYDVKM. V shed 5 bases and J 7 bases; nucleotides not matched to a gene: 12. CDR3 DNA sequence: TGTGCCAGCAGTCAAAGGGTAGCGGGAGCGGTTGAGCAGTACTTC. This sequence encodes CASSQRVAGAVEQYF.

The chain links TRBV9 to TRBJ2-1, with 8 positions matching TRBD2. This CDR3 spans 13 amino acids. Germline V gene sequence: CDR1 SGDLS, CDR2 YYNGEE. V dropped 2 bases and J dropped 6; count of bases not matched to a gene: 1. The DNA of the CDR3 is TGTGCCAGCAGCGTGGGACTAGGCAATGAGCAGTTCTTC. Amino acids: CASSVGLGNEQFF.

The chain combines TRBV19 with TRBJ2-1; TRBD2 aligns across 12 bases. J was trimmed by 2 bases and V by 3 bases; bases with no gene match: 11. The CDR3 is 19 residues long. Looked up from germline, CDR1 is LNHDA and CDR2 is SQIVND (reference sequence). The CDR3: CASSILTRTSGVTYNEQFF. In DNA form, the CDR3 reads TGTGCCAGTAGTATTCTCACTCGGACTAGCGGGGTTACCTACAATGAGCAGTTCTTC. The full variable domain, rest sourced from reference TRBV19 and TRBJ2-1, is DGGITQSPKYLFRKEGQNVTLSCEQNLNHDAMYWYRQDPGQGLRLIYYSQIVNDFQKGDIAEGYSVSREKKESFPLTVTSAQKNPTAFYLCASSILTRTSGVTYNEQFFGPGTRLTVL.

The chain is built from TRBV29-1 and TRBJ1-2, with a weak D call TRBD1 (5 bases). The V gene lost 0 bases and the J gene lost 8 bases, with 16 bases spanning the gap. CDR3 length: 14 amino acids. Germline V gene lookup returns CDR1 SQVTM and CDR2 ANQGSEA. The DNA of the CDR3 is TGCAGCGTTGAAGAACGGGACGGTTATAGAGGCTACACCTTC. Translation gives CSVEERDGYRGYTF. Full variable domain (remainder filled in from reference TRBV29-1 and TRBJ1-2): SAVISQKPSRDICQRGTSLTIQCQVDSQVTMMFWYRQQPGQSLTLIATANQGSEATYESGFVIDKFPISRPNLTFSTLTVSNMSPEDSSIYLCSVEERDGYRGYTFGSGTRLTVV.

This chain uses TRBV24-1 with TRBJ1-6, with D uncertain. Deletions cut 4 bases from V and 7 bases from J, with 16 bases between. This CDR3 has 16 residues. In germline, CDR1 is KGHDR, CDR2 SFDVKD. The CDR3 loop reads CATSDLQPFRNSPLHF. In nucleotides, the CDR3 is TGTGCCACCAGTGACCTACAGCCTTTTCGGAATTCACCCCTCCACTTT.

There are a few counts of this clone. The chain links TRBV5-4 to TRBJ2-1; 8 positions match TRBD1. The V gene's germline CDR1 is SGHNT and CDR2 YYREEE (reference sequence). V lost 0 bases to trimming and J lost 5 bases; unmatched junction nucleotides: 4. The CDR3 spans 15 residues. Here the CDR3 DNA reads TGTGCCAGCAGCTTGGGAGGGACAGGCAACAATGAGCAGTTCTTC. Translation: CASSLGGTGNNEQFF. The variable domain in full, completed from reference TRBV5-4 and TRBJ2-1, reads ETGVTQSPTHLIKTRGQQVTLRCSSQSGHNTVSWYQQALGQGPQFIFQYYREEENGRGNFPPRFSGLQFPNYSSELNVNALELDDSALYLCASSLGGTGNNEQFFGPGTRLTVL.